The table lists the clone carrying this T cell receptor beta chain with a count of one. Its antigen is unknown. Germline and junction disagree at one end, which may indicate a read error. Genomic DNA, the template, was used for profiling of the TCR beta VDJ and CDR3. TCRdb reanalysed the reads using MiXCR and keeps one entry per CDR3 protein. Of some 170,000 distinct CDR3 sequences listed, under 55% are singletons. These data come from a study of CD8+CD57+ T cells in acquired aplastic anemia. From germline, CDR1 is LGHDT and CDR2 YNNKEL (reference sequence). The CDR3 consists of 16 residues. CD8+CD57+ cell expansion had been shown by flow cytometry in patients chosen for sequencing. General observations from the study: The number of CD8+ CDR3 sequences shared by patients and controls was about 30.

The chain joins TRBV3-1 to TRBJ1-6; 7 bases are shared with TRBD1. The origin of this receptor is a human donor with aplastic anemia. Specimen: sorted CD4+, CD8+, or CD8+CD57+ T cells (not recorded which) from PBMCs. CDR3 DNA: TGTGCCAGCAGCCAAGATCAGGGGGGGCTGAATTCACCCCCCCACTTT. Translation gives CASSQDQGGLNSPPHF.